The entry that follows covers one TCR beta chain sequence. Antigen unknown. This entry is derived from a study of graft-versus-host responses after intestinal transplantation. Study-level information: Multivisceral, liver-intestinal, or isolated intestinal grafts were transplanted into recipients. All recipients were given anti-thymocyte globulin induction, and tacrolimus and steroids were then administered for three to four years.

Assay used: immunoSEQ multiplex PCR; TCRdb lists only in-frame clones, some missing. The table includes approximately 90,000 clones, about 85% detected once. Study findings and constraints: GvH clones were found in recipient marrow; some appeared first in ileum or blood. Some patients had graft-donor T cell macrochimerism, and their allografts showed high graft-versus-host to host-versus-graft clonal ratios.

Sequenced here: unstimulated CD4+ T cells sorted from spleen or lymph node cells, sampled before transplant. This receptor was identified in a human donor who was the organ donor for an intestinal transplant.

CDR3 residues: CASRPPPGSGANVLTF. The CDR3 DNA follows: TGTGCCAGCAGACCTCCGCCCGGGTCTGGGGCCAACGTCCTGACTTTC. The chain recombines TRBV28 with TRBJ2-6; D is uncertain. The CDR3 has 16 amino acids. The V and J ends lost 6 bases and 1 base respectively, with 13 bases between them. Germline-derived CDR1 and CDR2 are MDHEN and SYDVKM.